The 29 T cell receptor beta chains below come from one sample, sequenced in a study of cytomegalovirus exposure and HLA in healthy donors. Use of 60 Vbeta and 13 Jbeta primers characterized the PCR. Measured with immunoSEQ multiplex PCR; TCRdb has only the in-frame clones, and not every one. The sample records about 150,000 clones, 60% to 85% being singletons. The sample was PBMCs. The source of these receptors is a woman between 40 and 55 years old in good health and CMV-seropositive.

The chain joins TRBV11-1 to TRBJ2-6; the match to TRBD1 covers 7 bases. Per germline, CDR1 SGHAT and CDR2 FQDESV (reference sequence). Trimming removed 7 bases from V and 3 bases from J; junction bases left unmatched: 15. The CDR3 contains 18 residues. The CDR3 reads CASTKGAELRGGANVLTF. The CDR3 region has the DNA TGTGCCAGCACCAAGGGGGCCGAGTTGAGAGGTGGGGCCAACGTCCTGACTTTC.

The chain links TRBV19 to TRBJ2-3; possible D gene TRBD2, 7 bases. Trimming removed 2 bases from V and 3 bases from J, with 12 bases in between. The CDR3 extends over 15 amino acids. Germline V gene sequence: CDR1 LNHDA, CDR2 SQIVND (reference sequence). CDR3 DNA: TGTGCCAGTAGTATATCGGGGGGCTTAACAGATACGCAGTATTTT. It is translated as CASSISGGLTDTQYF.

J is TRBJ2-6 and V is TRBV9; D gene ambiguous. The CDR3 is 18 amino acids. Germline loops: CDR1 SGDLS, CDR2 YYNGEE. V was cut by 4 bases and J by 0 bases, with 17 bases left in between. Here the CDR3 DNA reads TGTGCCAGCAGCCCAAGGTCAGGCGATTCCTCTGGGGCCAACGTCCTGACTTTC. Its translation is CASSPRSGDSSGANVLTF.

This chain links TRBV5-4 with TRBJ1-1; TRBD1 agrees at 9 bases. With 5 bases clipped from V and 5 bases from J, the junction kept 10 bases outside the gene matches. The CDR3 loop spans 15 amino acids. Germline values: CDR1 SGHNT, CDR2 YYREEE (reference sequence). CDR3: CASRDDRGNITEAFF. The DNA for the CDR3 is TGTGCCAGCAGGGATGACAGGGGGAATATAACTGAAGCTTTCTTT.

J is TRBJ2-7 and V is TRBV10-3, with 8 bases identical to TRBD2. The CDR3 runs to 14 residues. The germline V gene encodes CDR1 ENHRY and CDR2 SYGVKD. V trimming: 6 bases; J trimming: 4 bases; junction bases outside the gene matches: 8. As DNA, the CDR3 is TGTGCCATCAGGCCAGCGGGGGCCTTATACGAGCAGTACTTC. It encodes CAIRPAGALYEQYF.

The CDR3 region has the DNA TGTGCCAGCTCTCAGGGTATTCCTAACTATGGCTACACCTTC. It yields the protein CASSQGIPNYGYTF. This chain uses TRBV6-6 with TRBJ1-2, with D possibly TRBD1 on 5 matching bases. V gave up 8 bases and J gave up 0 bases, with 13 bases separating them. Germline CDR1 and CDR2: MNHNY and SVGAGI (reference sequence). The CDR3 spans 14 residues.

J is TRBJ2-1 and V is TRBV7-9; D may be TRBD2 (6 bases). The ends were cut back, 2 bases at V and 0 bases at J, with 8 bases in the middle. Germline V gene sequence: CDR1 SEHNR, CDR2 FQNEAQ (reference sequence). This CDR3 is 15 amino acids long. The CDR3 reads CASSLLASSYNEQFF. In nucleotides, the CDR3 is TGTGCCAGCAGCTTACTAGCGAGCTCCTACAATGAGCAGTTCTTC.

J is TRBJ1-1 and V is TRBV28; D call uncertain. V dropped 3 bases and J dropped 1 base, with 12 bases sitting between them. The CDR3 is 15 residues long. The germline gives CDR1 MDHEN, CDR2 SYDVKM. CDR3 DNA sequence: TGTGCCAGCAGTTTTCGGTATGAGGGGAACACTGAAGCTTTCTTT. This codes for CASSFRYEGNTEAFF.

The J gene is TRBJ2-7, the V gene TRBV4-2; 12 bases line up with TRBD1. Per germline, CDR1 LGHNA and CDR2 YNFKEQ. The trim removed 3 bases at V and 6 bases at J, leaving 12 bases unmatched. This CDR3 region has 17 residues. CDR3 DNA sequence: TGTGCCAGCAGCCAGGGGGTCGGGACAGGGGGCTGGTTCGAGCAGTACTTC. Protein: CASSQGVGTGGWFEQYF.

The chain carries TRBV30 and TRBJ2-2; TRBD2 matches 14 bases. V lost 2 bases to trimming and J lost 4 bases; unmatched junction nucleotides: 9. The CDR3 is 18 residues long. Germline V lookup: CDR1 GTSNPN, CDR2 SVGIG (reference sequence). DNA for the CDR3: TGTGCCTGGAGTCGCGGGACTAGCGGGGGCCCATTCACCGGGGAGCTGTTTTTT. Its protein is CAWSRGTSGGPFTGELFF.

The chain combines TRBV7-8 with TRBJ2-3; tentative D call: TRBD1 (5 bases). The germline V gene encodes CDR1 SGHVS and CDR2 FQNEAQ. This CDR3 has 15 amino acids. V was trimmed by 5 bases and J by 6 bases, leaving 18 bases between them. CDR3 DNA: TGTGCCAGCAGCCCTACCATAGGGGTTACTGATACGCAGTATTTT. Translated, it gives CASSPTIGVTDTQYF.

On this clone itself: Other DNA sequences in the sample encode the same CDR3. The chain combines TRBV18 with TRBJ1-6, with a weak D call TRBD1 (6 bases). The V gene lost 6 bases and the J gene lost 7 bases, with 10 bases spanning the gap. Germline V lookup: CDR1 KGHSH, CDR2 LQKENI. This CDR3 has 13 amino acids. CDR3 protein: CASSLDRNSPLHF. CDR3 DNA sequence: TGTGCCAGCTCCCTCGACAGGAATTCACCCCTCCACTTT.

The CDR3 sequence is CASSYSGRSDGYTF. The CDR3 DNA is TGTGCCAGCAGTTACTCAGGGAGGTCAGATGGCTACACCTTC. The chain has TRBV6-5 and TRBJ1-2; no definite D call. Germline V gene lookup returns CDR1 MNHEY and CDR2 SVGAGI. Trimming pared 0 bases from V and 6 bases from J, leaving 11 bases between. The CDR3 has 14 residues.

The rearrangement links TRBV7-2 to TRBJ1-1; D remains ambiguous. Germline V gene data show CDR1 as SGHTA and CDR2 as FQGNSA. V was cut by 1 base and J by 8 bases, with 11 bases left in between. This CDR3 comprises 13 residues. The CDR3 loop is CASSLVPNGEAFF. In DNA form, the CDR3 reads TGTGCCAGCAGCTTAGTTCCAAACGGGGAAGCTTTCTTT.

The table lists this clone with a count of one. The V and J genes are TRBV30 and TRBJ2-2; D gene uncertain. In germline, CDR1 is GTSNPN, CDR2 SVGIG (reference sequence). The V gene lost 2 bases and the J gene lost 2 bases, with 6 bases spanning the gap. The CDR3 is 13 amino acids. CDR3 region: CAWSHSNTGELFF. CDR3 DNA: TGTGCCTGGAGTCACAGCAACACCGGGGAGCTGTTTTTT.

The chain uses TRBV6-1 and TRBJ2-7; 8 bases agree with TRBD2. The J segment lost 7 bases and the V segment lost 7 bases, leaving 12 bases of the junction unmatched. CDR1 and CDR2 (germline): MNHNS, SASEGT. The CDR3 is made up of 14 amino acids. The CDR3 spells CASTEGRSGGEQYF. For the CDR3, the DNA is TGTGCCAGCACCGAAGGGCGGTCGGGGGGGGAGCAGTACTTC.

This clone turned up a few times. CDR3 protein: CASSIQGQLETQYF. The CDR3 region has the DNA TGTGCCAGTAGTATCCAGGGACAGCTAGAGACCCAGTACTTC. The gene calls are TRBV19 and TRBJ2-5; 7 bases fit TRBD1. CDR3 length equals 14 residues. CDR1 and CDR2 (germline): LNHDA, SQIVND (reference sequence). V lost 3 bases to trimming and J lost 4 bases; unmatched junction nucleotides: 5.

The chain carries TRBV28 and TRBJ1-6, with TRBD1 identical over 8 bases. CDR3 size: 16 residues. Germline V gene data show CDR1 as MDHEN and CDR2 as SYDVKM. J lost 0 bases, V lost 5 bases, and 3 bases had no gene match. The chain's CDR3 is CASSRQGISYNSPLHF. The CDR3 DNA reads TGTGCCAGCAGTCGACAGGGGATCTCCTATAATTCACCCCTCCACTTT.

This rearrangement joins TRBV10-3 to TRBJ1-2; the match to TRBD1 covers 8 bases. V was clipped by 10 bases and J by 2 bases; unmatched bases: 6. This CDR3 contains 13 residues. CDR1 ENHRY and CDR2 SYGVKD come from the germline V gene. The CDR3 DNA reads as TGTGCCAACCGACAGGGGTCGAACTATGGCTACACCTTC. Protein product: CANRQGSNYGYTF.

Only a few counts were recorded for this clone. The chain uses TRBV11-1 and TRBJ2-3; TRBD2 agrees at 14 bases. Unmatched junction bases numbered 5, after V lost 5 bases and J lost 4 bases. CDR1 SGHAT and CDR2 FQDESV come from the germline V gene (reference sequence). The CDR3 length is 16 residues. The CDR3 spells CASSQGLAGESDTQYF. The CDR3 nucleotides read TGTGCCAGCAGCCAGGGACTAGCGGGAGAGTCAGATACGCAGTATTTT.

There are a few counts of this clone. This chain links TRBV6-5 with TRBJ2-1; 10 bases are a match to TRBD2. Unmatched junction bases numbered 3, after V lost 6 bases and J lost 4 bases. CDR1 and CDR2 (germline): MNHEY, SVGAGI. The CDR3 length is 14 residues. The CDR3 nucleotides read TGTGCCAGCAGAGTGACTAGCGGGTACAATGAGCAGTTCTTC. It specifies CASRVTSGYNEQFF.

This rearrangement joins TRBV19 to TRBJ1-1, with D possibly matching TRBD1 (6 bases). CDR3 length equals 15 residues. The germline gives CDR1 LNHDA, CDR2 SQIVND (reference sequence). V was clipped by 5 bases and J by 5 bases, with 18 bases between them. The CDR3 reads CASSRSGGLWTEAFF. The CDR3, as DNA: TGTGCCAGTAGTCGCTCCGGGGGGCTGTGGACTGAAGCTTTCTTT.

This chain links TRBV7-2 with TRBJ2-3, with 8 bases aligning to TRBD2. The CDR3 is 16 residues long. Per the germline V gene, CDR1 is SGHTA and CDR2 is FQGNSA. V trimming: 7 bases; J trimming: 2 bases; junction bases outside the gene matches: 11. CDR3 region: CASTNTKRGTTDTQYF. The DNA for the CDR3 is TGTGCCAGCACCAATACGAAGCGGGGGACCACAGATACGCAGTATTTT. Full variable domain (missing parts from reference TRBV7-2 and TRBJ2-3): GAGVSQSPSNKVTEKGKDVELRCDPISGHTALYWYRQSLGQGLEFLIYFQGNSAPDKSGLPSDRFSAERTGGSVSTLTIQRTQQEDSAVYLCASTNTKRGTTDTQYFGPGTRLTVL.

CDR3 region: CAWAIPQTGGGEKLFF. The CDR3 coding sequence is TGTGCCTGGGCAATCCCACAGACAGGGGGTGGTGAAAAACTGTTTTTT. The chain links TRBV30 to TRBJ1-4; 9 nucleotides match TRBD1. The CDR3 extends over 16 amino acids. The V gene's germline CDR1 is GTSNPN and CDR2 SVGIG (reference sequence). V lost 5 bases, J lost 7 bases, and 14 bases stayed unmatched.

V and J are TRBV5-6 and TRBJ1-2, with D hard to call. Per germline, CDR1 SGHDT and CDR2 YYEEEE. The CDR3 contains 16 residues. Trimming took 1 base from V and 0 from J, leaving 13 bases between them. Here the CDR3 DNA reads TGTGCCAGCAGCTTGTCGGGTCGAGGAGCTAACTATGGCTACACCTTC. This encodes CASSLSGRGANYGYTF. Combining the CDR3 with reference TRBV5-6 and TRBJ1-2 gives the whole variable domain DAGVTQSPTHLIKTRGQQVTLRCSPKSGHDTVSWYQQALGQGPQFIFQYYEEEERQRGNFPDRFSGHQFPNYSSELNVNALLLGDSALYLCASSLSGRGANYGYTFGSGTRLTVV.

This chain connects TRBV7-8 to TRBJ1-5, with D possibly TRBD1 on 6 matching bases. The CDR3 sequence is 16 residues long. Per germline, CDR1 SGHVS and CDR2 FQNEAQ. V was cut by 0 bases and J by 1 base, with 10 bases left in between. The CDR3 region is CASSLAPGDSNQPQHF. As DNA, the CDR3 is TGTGCCAGCAGCTTAGCTCCAGGGGACAGCAATCAGCCCCAGCATTTT.

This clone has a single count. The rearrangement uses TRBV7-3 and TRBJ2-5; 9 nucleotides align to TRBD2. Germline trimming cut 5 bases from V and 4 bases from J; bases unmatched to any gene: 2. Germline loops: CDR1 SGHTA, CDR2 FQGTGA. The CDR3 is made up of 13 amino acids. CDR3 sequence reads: CASSRGLAETQYF. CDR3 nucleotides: TGTGCCAGCAGCCGGGGACTAGCAGAGACCCAGTACTTC.

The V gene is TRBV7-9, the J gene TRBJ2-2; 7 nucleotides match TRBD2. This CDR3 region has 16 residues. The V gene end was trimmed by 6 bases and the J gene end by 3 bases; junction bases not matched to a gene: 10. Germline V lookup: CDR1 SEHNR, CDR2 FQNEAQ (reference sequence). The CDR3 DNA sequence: TGTGCCAGCAGACCACCTTTTCGGGGGGACACCGGGGAGCTGTTTTTT. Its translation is CASRPPFRGDTGELFF.

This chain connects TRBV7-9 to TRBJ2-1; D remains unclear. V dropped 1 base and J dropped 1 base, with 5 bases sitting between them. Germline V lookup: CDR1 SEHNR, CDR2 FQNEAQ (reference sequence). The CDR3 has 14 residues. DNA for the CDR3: TGTGCCAGCAGCTTAGGTAGTTCCTACAATGAGCAGTTCTTC. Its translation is CASSLGSSYNEQFF.